Each of the 27 T cell receptor beta chains below was sequenced from the same sample in a study of T cells in localized non-small cell lung cancer. Generated by immunoSEQ multiplex PCR, the TCRdb table keeps only in-frame clones and is missing some. The sample carries under 100,000 clones, roughly 91% recorded once. This specimen consisted of peripheral blood, obtained before any cancer treatment. These receptor sequences come from a woman aged 40 to 75 with stage I squamous cell lung carcinoma.

This sequence joins TRBV6-5 and TRBJ1-1, with 8 bases aligning to TRBD1. The germline V gene encodes CDR1 MNHEY and CDR2 SVGAGI. V lost 4 bases and J lost 5; bases outside the gene matches: 6. There are 14 residues in the CDR3. The CDR3, as DNA: TGTGCCAGCAGTTCTCAGGGGGCGGGGACTGAAGCTTTCTTT. It codes for CASSSQGAGTEAFF.

This chain connects TRBV19 to TRBJ1-1, with 8 bases fitting TRBD1. The germline CDR1 and CDR2 sequences are LNHDA and SQIVND (reference sequence). The V segment lost 5 bases and the J segment 8 bases; nucleotides outside the gene matches: 7. The CDR3 has 13 amino acids. The CDR3: CASSWDRPREAFF. Here the CDR3 DNA reads TGTGCCAGTAGTTGGGACAGGCCTCGGGAAGCTTTCTTT.

The CDR3 bases are TGTGCCTGGGGGGGTGTCGAGGGCTACGAGCAGTACTTC. Amino acids: CAWGGVEGYEQYF. The genes are TRBV30 and TRBJ2-7, with D perhaps being TRBD1 or TRBD2 (5 bases each). The CDR3 sequence is 13 residues long. The germline V and J ends were trimmed by 5 bases and 3 bases, with 14 bases remaining between them. CDR1 is GTSNPN and CDR2 is SVGIG in the germline V gene (reference sequence).

The gene calls are TRBV6-1 and TRBJ1-2, with 10 bases fitting TRBD1. The CDR3 sequence is 15 residues long. V was pared by 2 bases and J by 4 bases, with 4 bases of the junction left unmatched. Germline loops: CDR1 MNHNS, CDR2 SASEGT. As DNA, the CDR3 is TGTGCCAGCAGTGAAAGGGACAGGGGACCCTATGGCTACACCTTC. It yields the protein CASSERDRGPYGYTF.

The CDR3 sequence is CASRKGQGAYNEQFF. CDR3 nucleotides: TGCGCCAGCAGGAAGGGACAGGGGGCTTACAATGAGCAGTTCTTC. The chain links TRBV10-2 to TRBJ2-1; 12 bases are shared with TRBD1. Germline V gene sequence: CDR1 WSHSY, CDR2 SAAADI. Trimming at V came to 6 bases and at J to 4 bases, leaving 4 bases not matched to a gene. This CDR3 is 15 amino acids long.

The chain is built from TRBV11-2 and TRBJ1-2, with 8 bases fitting TRBD1. V was clipped by 6 bases and J by 4 bases; unmatched bases: 13. The CDR3 is made up of 16 amino acids. The germline V gene has CDR1 SGHAT and CDR2 FQNNGV. CDR3 sequence reads: CASSFQSGGLSYGYTF. CDR3 DNA sequence: TGTGCCAGCAGTTTCCAATCAGGGGGCCTTTCCTATGGCTACACCTTC.

This chain uses TRBV6-1 with TRBJ1-6; 8 nucleotides line up with TRBD1. This CDR3 contains 15 residues. CDR1 is MNHNS, CDR2 SASEGT, per germline. V lost 10 bases, J lost 7 bases, and 12 bases stayed unmatched. The CDR3 reads CATVSRTGYNSPLHF. CDR3 nucleotide sequence: TGTGCCACCGTCTCCCGGACAGGGTACAATTCACCCCTCCACTTT.

This sequence joins TRBV5-1 and TRBJ2-3; D unresolved. The germline V and J ends were trimmed by 1 base and 4 bases, with 4 bases remaining between them. The V gene's germline CDR1 is SGHRS and CDR2 YFSETQ. CDR3 length: 12 amino acids. CDR3 protein: CASSLSADTQYF. The CDR3 DNA reads as TGCGCCAGCAGCTTGAGTGCAGATACGCAGTATTTT.

The chain employs TRBV2 and TRBJ2-7; no clear D. The CDR3 totals 11 residues. CDR1 and CDR2 (germline): SNHLY, FYNNEI. Trimming pared 1 base from V and 4 bases from J, leaving 2 bases between. CDR3 sequence (DNA): TGTGCCAGCAGTGAAGTTTACGAGCAGTACTTC. Its translation: CASSEVYEQYF. Full variable domain (remainder filled in from reference TRBV2 and TRBJ2-7): EPEVTQTPSHQVTQMGQEVILRCVPISNHLYFYWYRQILGQKVEFLVSFYNNEISEKSEIFDDQFSVERPDGSNFTLKIRSTKLEDSAMYFCASSEVYEQYFGPGTRLTVT.

V gene TRBV5-1 combines with J gene TRBJ2-7, with a tentative D call TRBD1 (6 bases). CDR1 SGHRS and CDR2 YFSETQ come from the germline V gene. This CDR3 contains 14 residues. The germline V and J ends were trimmed by 3 bases and 2 bases, with 12 bases remaining between them. The CDR3 is CASSSSGEAYEQYF. The CDR3 coding sequence is TGCGCCAGCAGCTCCTCAGGGGAAGCCTACGAGCAGTACTTC.

The V call is TRBV10-3, the J call TRBJ2-1; possibly TRBD2 for D (7 bases). The CDR3 length is 12 residues. V was cut by 8 bases and J by 7 bases, with 12 bases left in between. Germline V lookup: CDR1 ENHRY, CDR2 SYGVKD. DNA of the CDR3: TGTGCCATCGGGGGGGACACGAATGAGCAGTTCTTC. This codes for CAIGGDTNEQFF.

V usage is TRBV20-1 and J usage is TRBJ2-4; TRBD1 might be the D (5 bases). Germline V lookup: CDR1 DFQATT, CDR2 SNEGSKA (reference sequence). Trimming left V 6 bases short and J 6 bases short, with 9 bases between. CDR3 length: 11 amino acids. CDR3 sequence: CSAERGNIQYF. In DNA form, the CDR3 reads TGCAGTGCCGAAAGGGGAAACATTCAGTACTTC.

The J gene is TRBJ2-5, the V gene TRBV5-4, with 7 positions matching TRBD1. V lost 7 bases, J lost 0 bases, and 6 bases stayed unmatched. The germline V gene has CDR1 SGHNT and CDR2 YYREEE (reference sequence). This CDR3 is built from 14 residues. As DNA, the CDR3 is TGTGCCAGCGGCCGACAGGGCAACCAAGAGACCCAGTACTTC. Amino acid sequence: CASGRQGNQETQYF. Supplemented by reference TRBV5-4 and TRBJ2-5, the full variable domain reads ETGVTQSPTHLIKTRGQQVTLRCSSQSGHNTVSWYQQALGQGPQFIFQYYREEENGRGNFPPRFSGLQFPNYSSELNVNALELDDSALYLCASGRQGNQETQYFGPGTRLLVL.

The rearrangement uses TRBV30 and TRBJ1-1; D possibly corresponds to TRBD1 (5 bases). V was pared by 7 bases and J by 4 bases, with 19 bases between. Germline-derived CDR1 and CDR2 are GTSNPN and SVGIG (reference sequence). The CDR3 loop spans 14 amino acids. CDR3 DNA: TGTGCCTCGAATGGGCCCGAGGGACCCACTGAAGCTTTCTTT. Translating it yields CASNGPEGPTEAFF.

V usage is TRBV7-2 and J usage is TRBJ2-7, with D hard to call. CDR1 is SGHTA and CDR2 is FQGNSA in the germline V gene. Trimming stripped 0 bases from V and 1 base from J, with 10 bases between. This CDR3 has 15 amino acids. The CDR3 is CASSLARARSYEQYF. CDR3 coding DNA: TGTGCCAGCAGCTTAGCCCGAGCAAGATCCTACGAGCAGTACTTC. Full variable domain (rest looked up from reference TRBV7-2 and TRBJ2-7): GAGVSQSPSNKVTEKGKDVELRCDPISGHTALYWYRQSLGQGLEFLIYFQGNSAPDKSGLPSDRFSAERTGGSVSTLTIQRTQQEDSAVYLCASSLARARSYEQYFGPGTRLTVT.

The V call is TRBV19, the J call TRBJ2-3; 8 bases agree with TRBD1. This CDR3 spans 14 amino acids. Per germline, CDR1 LNHDA and CDR2 SQIVND (reference sequence). The CDR3 loop reads CGRGPRDSTDTQYF. Here the CDR3 DNA reads TGTGGCAGGGGGCCCAGGGATTCGACAGATACGCAGTATTTT.

The V call is TRBV6-6, the J call TRBJ2-7, with TRBD2 matching over 11 bases. There are 14 residues in the CDR3. CDR1 and CDR2 from the germline V gene are MNHNY and SVGAGI (reference sequence). The junction had 4 bases not matched to a gene; V was cut back by 5 bases and J by 4 bases. In DNA, the CDR3 is TGTGCCAGCAGTCGTAGCGGGGGGGCGTACGAGCAGTACTTC. This encodes CASSRSGGAYEQYF.

J is TRBJ2-7 and V is TRBV5-1; 7 bases agree with TRBD1. This CDR3 is 14 amino acids long. The germline gives CDR1 SGHRS, CDR2 YFSETQ. Unmatched junction bases numbered 6, after V lost 3 bases and J lost 3 bases. CDR3 residues: CASSYMGQNYEQYF. CDR3 nucleotide sequence: TGCGCCAGCAGCTATATGGGACAGAACTACGAGCAGTACTTC.

V usage is TRBV7-8 and J usage is TRBJ2-5, with 13 bases fitting TRBD2. The CDR3 covers 16 residues. Germline V gene sequence: CDR1 SGHVS, CDR2 FQNEAQ. V trimming: 5 bases; J trimming: 0 bases; junction bases outside the gene matches: 3. CDR3 sequence (DNA): TGTGCCAGCAGCGAACTAGCGGGGGGGAACCAAGAGACCCAGTACTTC. Translated, it gives CASSELAGGNQETQYF.

V usage is TRBV6-1 and J usage is TRBJ1-4; D is ambiguous. The CDR3 runs to 15 residues. CDR1 is MNHNS, CDR2 SASEGT, per germline. Between the trimmed V and J ends, which lost 1 base and 3 bases, there was a span of 9 bases. As DNA, the CDR3 is TGTGCCAGCAGTGAAGGTCCCAGAGCTAATGAAAAACTGTTTTTT. Residues: CASSEGPRANEKLFF.

The rearrangement links TRBV7-2 to TRBJ1-6; D may be TRBD1 (5 bases). Deletions cut 5 bases from V and 8 bases from J, with 10 bases between. CDR1 is SGHTA, CDR2 FQGNSA, per germline. This CDR3 contains 13 residues. The CDR3 loop is CASSPHRHSPLHF. For the CDR3, the DNA is TGTGCCAGCAGCCCTCACAGGCATTCACCCCTCCACTTT. The full variable domain, rest sourced from reference TRBV7-2 and TRBJ1-6, is GAGVSQSPSNKVTEKGKDVELRCDPISGHTALYWYRQSLGQGLEFLIYFQGNSAPDKSGLPSDRFSAERTGGSVSTLTIQRTQQEDSAVYLCASSPHRHSPLHFGNGTRLTVT.

The rearrangement links TRBV5-4 to TRBJ2-7; D may be TRBD2 (5 bases). Germline V lookup: CDR1 SGHNT, CDR2 YYREEE (reference sequence). The CDR3 totals 15 residues. Deletions cut 2 bases from V and 1 base from J, with 13 bases between. The CDR3 nucleotides are TGTGCCAGCAGCTTTAGGCGGGCGACGTCCTACGAGCAGTACTTC. It codes for CASSFRRATSYEQYF.

This clone was observed a handful of times. This rearrangement joins TRBV20-1 to TRBJ2-1; no clear D gene. This CDR3 is built from 11 residues. V lost 6 bases and J 6 bases, leaving 9 bases between the germline ends. Germline values: CDR1 DFQATT, CDR2 SNEGSKA (reference sequence). The DNA for the CDR3 is TGCAGTGCCGGACGTATCAATGAGCAGTTCTTC. Residues: CSAGRINEQFF.

This chain connects TRBV2 to TRBJ1-6; unclear D gene. CDR1 and CDR2 (germline): SNHLY, FYNNEI. Between the trimmed V and J ends, which lost 7 bases and 6 bases, there was a span of 16 bases. CDR3 size: 15 residues. The CDR3 loop reads CASTLESFSNSPLHF. The CDR3 bases are TGTGCCAGCACCCTCGAGAGTTTTTCTAATTCACCCCTCCACTTT.

The CDR3 coding sequence is TGTGCCACCAGCAGAGCGAGACAGGTCAACTATGGCTACACCTTC. Amino acid sequence: CATSRARQVNYGYTF. The chain is built from TRBV15 and TRBJ1-2, with D possibly matching TRBD1 (6 bases). From germline, CDR1 is LNHNV and CDR2 YYDKDF (reference sequence). This CDR3 is built from 15 residues. V gave up 1 base and J gave up 2 bases, with 11 bases separating them.

The chain links TRBV5-6 to TRBJ1-5; 7 bases map to TRBD1. The CDR3 consists of 15 residues. V lost 3 bases and J lost 7; bases outside the gene matches: 10. Germline V lookup: CDR1 SGHDT, CDR2 YYEEEE. The CDR3 here is CASSSNKQGRQPQHF. The CDR3 bases are TGTGCCAGCAGCTCAAATAAACAGGGGCGACAGCCCCAGCATTTT.

V usage is TRBV16 and J usage is TRBJ2-1; D unresolved. Germline-derived CDR1 and CDR2 are KGHSY and FQNENV. The length of the CDR3 is 13 residues. Trimming left V 0 bases short and J 4 bases short, with 4 bases between. Here the CDR3 DNA reads TGTGCCAGCAGCCAATCCCAGTACAATGAGCAGTTCTTC. Amino acid sequence: CASSQSQYNEQFF.